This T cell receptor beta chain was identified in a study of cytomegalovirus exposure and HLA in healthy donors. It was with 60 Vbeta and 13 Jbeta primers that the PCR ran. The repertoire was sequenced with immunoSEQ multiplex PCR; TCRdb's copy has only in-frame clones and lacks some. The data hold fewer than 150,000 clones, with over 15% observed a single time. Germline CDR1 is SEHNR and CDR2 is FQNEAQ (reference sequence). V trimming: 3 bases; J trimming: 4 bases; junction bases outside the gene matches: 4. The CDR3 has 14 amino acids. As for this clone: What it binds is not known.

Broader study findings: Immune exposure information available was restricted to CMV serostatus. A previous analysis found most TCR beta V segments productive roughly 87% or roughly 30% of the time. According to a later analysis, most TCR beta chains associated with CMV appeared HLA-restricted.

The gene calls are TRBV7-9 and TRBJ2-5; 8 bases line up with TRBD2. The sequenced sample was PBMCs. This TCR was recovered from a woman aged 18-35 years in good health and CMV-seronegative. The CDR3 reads CASSFPGLGETQYF. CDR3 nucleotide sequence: TGTGCCAGCAGCTTCCCGGGACTAGGAGAGACCCAGTACTTC.